The 14 T cell receptor beta chains given below trace back to one sample, sequenced in a study of T-cell reconstitution after alpha-beta-depleted transplantation in children. Unique molecular identifiers were incorporated into the prepared TCRbeta library. TCRdb fed the PCR reads into MiXCR, producing one record per CDR3 protein. The profile covers approximately 630,000 distinct CDR3 sequences, with about 12% appearing a single time and 0.79% taken by the ten largest. The sample was PBMCs, taken before TCRalphabeta/CD19-depleted stem cell transplant. These receptors all come from a girl between 2 and 10 years old with congenital amegakaryocytic thrombocytopenia, due to receive a stem cell transplant.

About this clonotype: A much bigger clone sits one base away, suggesting this may be a read error. This rearrangement joins TRBV6-2 or TRBV6-3 to TRBJ1-5; TRBD1 is a possible D gene (6 bases). The CDR3 extends over 15 amino acids. CDR1 and CDR2 (germline): MNHEY, SVGEGT. CDR3 in DNA: TGTACCAGCAGTACCACAGGGATGGACAATCAGCCCCAGCATTTT. Translation: CTSSTTGMDNQPQHF.

This clonotype was seen many times. The gene calls are TRBV7-2 and TRBJ2-7; D possibly corresponds to TRBD2 (5 bases). V was cut by 7 bases and J by 3 bases, with 13 bases left in between. The CDR3 consists of 13 residues. CDR1 and CDR2 (germline): SGHTA, FQGNSA. This CDR3 is CASNLVGSYEQYF. In DNA, the CDR3 is TGTGCCAGCAACCTCGTAGGGAGCTACGAGCAGTACTTC.

This chain uses TRBV5-1 with TRBJ1-1; TRBD1 matches at 8 bases. Per the germline V gene, CDR1 is SGHRS and CDR2 is YFSETQ. The CDR3 sequence is 18 residues long. The V and J ends lost 1 base and 0 bases, in that order; junction bases with no gene match: 11. The CDR3 coding sequence is TGCGCCAGCAGCTTGCTTTCTCGGGACAGGAGACTGAACACTGAAGCTTTCTTT. Protein sequence: CASSLLSRDRRLNTEAFF.

The chain recombines TRBV28 with TRBJ2-3; 7 bases line up with TRBD1. CDR1 is MDHEN and CDR2 is SYDVKM in the germline V gene. Germline trimming cut 8 bases from V and 0 bases from J; bases unmatched to any gene: 5. This CDR3 region has 14 residues. CDR3 loop: CASEDRVSTDTQYF. The CDR3 bases are TGTGCCAGCGAAGACAGGGTCAGCACAGATACGCAGTATTTT.

This clonotype was seen a handful of times. J is TRBJ2-3 and V is TRBV20-1; 12 bases line up with TRBD2. Per the germline V gene, CDR1 is DFQATT and CDR2 is SNEGSKA (reference sequence). V dropped 5 bases and J dropped 4; count of bases not matched to a gene: 4. The CDR3 spans 14 residues. CDR3 bases: TGCAGTGCTCTAGCGGGGGGGGGCCCAGATACGCAGTATTTT. Translation: CSALAGGGPDTQYF.

The chain employs TRBV12-3 or TRBV12-4 and TRBJ2-7; TRBD2 is a possible D gene (6 bases). V lost 3 bases to trimming and J lost 7 bases, with 10 bases between them. CDR3 length equals 12 residues. The CDR3 DNA is TGTGCCAGCAGTTTTCGGGGGAGGGAGCAGTACTTC. This codes for CASSFRGREQYF.

The chain uses TRBV29-1 and TRBJ2-7; D is possibly TRBD2 (6 bases). The germline CDR1 and CDR2 sequences are SQVTM and ANQGSEA. The CDR3 has 13 residues. V was trimmed by 6 bases and J by 0 bases, leaving 12 bases between them. CDR3 in amino acids: CSVEPGDSYEQYF. In nucleotides, the CDR3 is TGCAGCGTGGAACCGGGGGACTCCTACGAGCAGTACTTC.

This clonotype appeared many times. The CDR3 nucleotides are TGTGCCAGCAGCTCCGGACATCAGCCCCAGCATTTT. Its translation is CASSSGHQPQHF. The V and J genes are TRBV7-9 and TRBJ1-5; no reliable D call. Germline CDR1 reads SEHNR; CDR2 reads FQNEAQ (reference sequence). The CDR3 spans 12 residues. V was cut by 4 bases and J by 5 bases, with 6 bases left in between.

The chain combines TRBV3-1 with TRBJ2-2; D remains unclear. In germline, CDR1 is LGHDT, CDR2 YNNKEL (reference sequence). V lost 1 base, J lost 1 base, and 10 bases lay in between. CDR3 length: 16 residues. This CDR3 is CASSQVVGQNTGELFF. DNA of the CDR3: TGTGCCAGCAGCCAAGTTGTGGGTCAGAACACCGGGGAGCTGTTTTTT.

This clonotype was detected ten times or more. The J gene is TRBJ2-4, the V gene TRBV5-1; 8 nucleotides line up with TRBD1. The V segment lost 7 bases and the J segment 4 bases; nucleotides outside the gene matches: 10. The CDR3 extends over 15 amino acids. The V gene's germline CDR1 is SGHRS and CDR2 YFSETQ. The CDR3 loop is CASSDFDRGKNIQYF. CDR3 nucleotide sequence: TGCGCCAGCTCGGACTTCGACAGGGGAAAAAACATTCAGTACTTC.

In regard to this clonotype: The junction and the germline gene differ at one end; a read error may be behind it. The chain links TRBV20-1 to TRBJ2-3, with 8 bases identical to TRBD2. The CDR3 totals 17 residues. Germline V lookup: CDR1 DFQATT, CDR2 SNEGSKA (reference sequence). The CDR3 DNA reads TGCTGTGCTAGAGATCATTTGGCGGGAGGCACCACAGATACGCAGTATTTT. Its translation: CCARDHLAGGTTDTQYF.

This clonotype appeared many times. This chain joins TRBV29-1 and TRBJ1-2; D is possibly TRBD1 (5 bases). The germline gives CDR1 SQVTM, CDR2 ANQGSEA. Trimming removed 6 bases from V and 8 bases from J, with 10 bases in between. The CDR3 consists of 10 residues. The CDR3 sequence: CSVSDSGYTF. CDR3 nucleotide sequence: TGCAGCGTGAGCGACAGCGGCTACACCTTC.

The chain has TRBV20-1 and TRBJ2-1; TRBD2 matches at 13 bases. Looked up from germline, CDR1 is DFQATT and CDR2 is SNEGSKA (reference sequence). This CDR3 is 17 amino acids long. The trim removed 5 bases at V and 0 bases at J, leaving 7 bases unmatched. The DNA for the CDR3 is TGCAGTGCTCCCGGGACTAGCGGGATGAGCTCCTACAATGAGCAGTTCTTC. It yields the protein CSAPGTSGMSSYNEQFF.

The rearrangement uses TRBV30 and TRBJ2-3, with 10 bases fitting TRBD2. The CDR3 totals 15 residues. J was trimmed by 0 bases and V by 5 bases; bases with no gene match: 5. Per the germline V gene, CDR1 is GTSNPN and CDR2 is SVGIG (reference sequence). The CDR3 sequence is CAWSGLADSTDTQYF. CDR3 in DNA: TGTGCCTGGTCCGGACTAGCGGACAGCACAGATACGCAGTATTTT.